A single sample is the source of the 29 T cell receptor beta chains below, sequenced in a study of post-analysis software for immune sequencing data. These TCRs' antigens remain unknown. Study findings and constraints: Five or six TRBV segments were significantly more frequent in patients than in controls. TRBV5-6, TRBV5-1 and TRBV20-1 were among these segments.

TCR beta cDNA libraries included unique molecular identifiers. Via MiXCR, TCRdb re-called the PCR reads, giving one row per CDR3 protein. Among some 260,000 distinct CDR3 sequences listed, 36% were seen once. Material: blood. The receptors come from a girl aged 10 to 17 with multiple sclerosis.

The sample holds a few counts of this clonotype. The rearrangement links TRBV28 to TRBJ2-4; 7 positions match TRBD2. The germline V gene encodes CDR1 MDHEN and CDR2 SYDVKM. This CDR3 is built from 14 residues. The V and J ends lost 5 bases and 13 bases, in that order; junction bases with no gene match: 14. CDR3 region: CASSPQTRGGEQYF. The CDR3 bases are TGTGCCAGCAGTCCCCAGACCCGGGGAGGGGAGCAGTACTTC.

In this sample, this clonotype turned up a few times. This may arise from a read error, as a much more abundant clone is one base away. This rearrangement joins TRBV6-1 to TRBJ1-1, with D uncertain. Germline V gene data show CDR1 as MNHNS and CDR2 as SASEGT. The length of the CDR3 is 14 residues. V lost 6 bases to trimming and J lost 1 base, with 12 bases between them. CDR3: CASSSKGGNTEAFF. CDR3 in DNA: TGTGCCAGCAGCTCAAAGGGAGGGAACACTGAAGCTTTCTTT.

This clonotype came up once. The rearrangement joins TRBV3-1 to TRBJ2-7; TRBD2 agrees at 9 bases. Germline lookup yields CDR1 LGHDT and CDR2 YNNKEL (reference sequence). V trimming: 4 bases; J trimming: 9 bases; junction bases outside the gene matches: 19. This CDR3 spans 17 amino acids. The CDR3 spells CASSPWPELAGIRGQYF. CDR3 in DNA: TGTGCCAGCAGCCCGTGGCCCGAACTAGCGGGTATACGCGGGCAGTACTTC.

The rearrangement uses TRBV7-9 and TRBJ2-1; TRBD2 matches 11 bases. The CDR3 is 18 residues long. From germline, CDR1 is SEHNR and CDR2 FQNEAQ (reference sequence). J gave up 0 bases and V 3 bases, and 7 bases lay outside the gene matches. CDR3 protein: CASSLLLAGASSYNEQFF. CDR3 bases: TGTGCCAGCAGCTTGTTACTAGCGGGGGCTAGCTCCTACAATGAGCAGTTCTTC.

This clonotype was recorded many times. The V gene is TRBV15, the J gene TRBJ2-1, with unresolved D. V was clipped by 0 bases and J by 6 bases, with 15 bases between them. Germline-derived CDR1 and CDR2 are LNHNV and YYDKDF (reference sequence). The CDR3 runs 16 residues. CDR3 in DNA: TGTGCCACCAGCAGAGAATTCGGTCCGACGGGCAATGAGCAGTTCTTC. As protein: CATSREFGPTGNEQFF.

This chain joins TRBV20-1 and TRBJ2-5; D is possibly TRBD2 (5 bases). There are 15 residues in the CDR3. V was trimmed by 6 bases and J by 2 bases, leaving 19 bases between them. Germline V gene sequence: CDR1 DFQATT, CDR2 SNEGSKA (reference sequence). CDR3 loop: CSATDYSPRQETQYF. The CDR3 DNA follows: TGCAGTGCCACAGACTACTCACCAAGGCAAGAGACCCAGTACTTC.

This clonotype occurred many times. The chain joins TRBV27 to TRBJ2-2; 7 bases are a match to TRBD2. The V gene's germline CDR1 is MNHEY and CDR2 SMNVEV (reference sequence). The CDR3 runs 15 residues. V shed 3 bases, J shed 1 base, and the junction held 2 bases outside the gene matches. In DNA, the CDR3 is TGTGCCAGCAGTTTGGCTAGCGGGAACACCGGGGAGCTGTTTTTT. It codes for CASSLASGNTGELFF.

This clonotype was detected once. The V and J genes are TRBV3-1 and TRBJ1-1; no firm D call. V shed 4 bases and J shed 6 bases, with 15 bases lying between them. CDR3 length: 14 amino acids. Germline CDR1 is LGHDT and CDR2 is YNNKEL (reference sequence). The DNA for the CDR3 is TGTGCCAGCAGCCCCCGCTCGGGTGTGCCTGAAGCTTTCTTT. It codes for CASSPRSGVPEAFF.

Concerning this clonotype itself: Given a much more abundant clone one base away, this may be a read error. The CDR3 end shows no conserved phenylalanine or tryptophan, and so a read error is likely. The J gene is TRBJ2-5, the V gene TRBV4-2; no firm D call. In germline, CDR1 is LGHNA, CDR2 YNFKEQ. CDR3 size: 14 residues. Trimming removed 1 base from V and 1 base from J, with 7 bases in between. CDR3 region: CASSQVSGQETQYV. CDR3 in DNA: TGTGCCAGCAGCCAAGTGTCCGGCCAAGAGACCCAGTACGTC.

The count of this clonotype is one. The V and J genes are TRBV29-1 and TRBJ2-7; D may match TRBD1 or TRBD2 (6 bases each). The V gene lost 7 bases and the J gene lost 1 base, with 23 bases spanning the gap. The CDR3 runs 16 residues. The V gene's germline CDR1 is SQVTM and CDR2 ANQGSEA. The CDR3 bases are TGCAGCGATGGCCCACCCCACGGGGGCCAATCCTACGAGCAGTACTTC. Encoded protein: CSDGPPHGGQSYEQYF.

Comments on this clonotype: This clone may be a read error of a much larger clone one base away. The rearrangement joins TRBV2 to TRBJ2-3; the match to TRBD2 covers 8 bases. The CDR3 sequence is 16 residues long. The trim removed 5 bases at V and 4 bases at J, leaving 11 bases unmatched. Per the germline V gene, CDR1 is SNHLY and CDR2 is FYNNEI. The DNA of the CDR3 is TGTGCCAGCAGTCTCGCCGGGACTAGAGGTCCAGATACGCAGTATTTT. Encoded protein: CASSLAGTRGPDTQYF.

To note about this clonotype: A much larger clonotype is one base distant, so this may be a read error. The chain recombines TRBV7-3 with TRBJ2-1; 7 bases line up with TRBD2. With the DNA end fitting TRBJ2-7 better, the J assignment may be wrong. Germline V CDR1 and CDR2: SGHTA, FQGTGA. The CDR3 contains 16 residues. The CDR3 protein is CASSLNGGSSYNEQYF. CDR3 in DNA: TGTGCCAGCAGCTTAAACGGCGGGAGCTCCTACAATGAGCAGTACTTC.

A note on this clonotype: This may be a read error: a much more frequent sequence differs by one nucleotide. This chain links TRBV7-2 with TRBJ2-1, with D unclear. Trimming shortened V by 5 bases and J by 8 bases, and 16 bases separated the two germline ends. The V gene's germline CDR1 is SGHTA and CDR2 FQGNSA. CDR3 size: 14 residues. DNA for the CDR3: TGTGCCAGCAGCCAGTCCCCACCAAATCATGAGCAGTTCTTC. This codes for CASSQSPPNHEQFF.

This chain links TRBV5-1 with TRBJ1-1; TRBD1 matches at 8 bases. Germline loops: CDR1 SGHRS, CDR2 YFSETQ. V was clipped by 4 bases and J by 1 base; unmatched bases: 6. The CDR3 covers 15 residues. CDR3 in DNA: TGCGCCAGCAGCCCGACAGGGGAAACGAACACTGAAGCTTTCTTT. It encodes CASSPTGETNTEAFF.

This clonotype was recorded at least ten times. CDR3 sequence (DNA): TGTGCCAGCAGCTTAGGGGCGGGACAGAGGGTAGCCAAAAACATTCAGTACTTC. It codes for CASSLGAGQRVAKNIQYF. The J gene is TRBJ2-4, the V gene TRBV7-2; D might be TRBD1 (7 bases). Trimming shortened V by 1 base and J by 0 bases, and 16 bases separated the two germline ends. Per the germline V gene, CDR1 is SGHTA and CDR2 is FQGNSA. The CDR3 covers 18 residues. Full variable domain (rest looked up from reference TRBV7-2 and TRBJ2-4): GAGVSQSPSNKVTEKGKDVELRCDPISGHTALYWYRQSLGQGLEFLIYFQGNSAPDKSGLPSDRFSAERTGGSVSTLTIQRTQQEDSAVYLCASSLGAGQRVAKNIQYFGAGTRLSVL.

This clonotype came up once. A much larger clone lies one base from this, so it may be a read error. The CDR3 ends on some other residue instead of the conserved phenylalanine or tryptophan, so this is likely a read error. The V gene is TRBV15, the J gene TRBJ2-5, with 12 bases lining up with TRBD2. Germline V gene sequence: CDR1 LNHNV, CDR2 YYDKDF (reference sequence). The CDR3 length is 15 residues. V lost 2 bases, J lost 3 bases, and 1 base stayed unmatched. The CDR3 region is CATSRPSGGEETQYV. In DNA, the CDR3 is TGTGCCACCAGCAGACCTAGCGGGGGGGAAGAGACCCAGTACGTC.

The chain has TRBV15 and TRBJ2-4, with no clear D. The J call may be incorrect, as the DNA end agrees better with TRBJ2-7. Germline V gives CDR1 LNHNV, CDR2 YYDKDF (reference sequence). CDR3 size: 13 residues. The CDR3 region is CATSRAPRYEQYF. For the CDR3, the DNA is TGTGCCACCAGCAGAGCCCCCAGGTACGAGCAGTACTTC.

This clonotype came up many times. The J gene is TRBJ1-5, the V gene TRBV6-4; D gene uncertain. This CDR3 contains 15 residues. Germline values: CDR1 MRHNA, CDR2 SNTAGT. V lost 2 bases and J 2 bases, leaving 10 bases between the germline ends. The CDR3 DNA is TGTGCCAGCAGTGACCTTCCAGTAGGCAATCAGCCCCAGCATTTT. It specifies CASSDLPVGNQPQHF.

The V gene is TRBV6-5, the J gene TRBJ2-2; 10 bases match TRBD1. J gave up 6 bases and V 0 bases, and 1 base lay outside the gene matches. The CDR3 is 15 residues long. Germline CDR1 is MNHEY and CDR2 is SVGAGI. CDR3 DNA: TGTGCCAGCAGTTACTCTGGACAGGGGGCCGGGGAGCTGTTTTTT. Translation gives CASSYSGQGAGELFF.

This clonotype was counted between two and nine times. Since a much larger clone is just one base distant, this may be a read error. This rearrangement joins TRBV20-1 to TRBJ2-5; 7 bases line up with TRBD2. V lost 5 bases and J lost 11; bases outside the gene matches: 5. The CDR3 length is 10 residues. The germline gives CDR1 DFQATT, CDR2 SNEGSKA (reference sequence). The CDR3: CSAGLVQQYF. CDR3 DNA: TGCAGTGCTGGACTAGTTCAGCAGTACTTC.

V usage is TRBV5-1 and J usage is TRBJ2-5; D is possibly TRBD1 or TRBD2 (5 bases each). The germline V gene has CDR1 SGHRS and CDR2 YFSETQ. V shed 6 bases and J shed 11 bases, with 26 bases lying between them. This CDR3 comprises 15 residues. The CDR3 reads CASNGGESSFNEQYF. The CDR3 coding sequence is TGCGCCAGCAATGGGGGAGAGAGCTCCTTCAATGAGCAGTACTTC.

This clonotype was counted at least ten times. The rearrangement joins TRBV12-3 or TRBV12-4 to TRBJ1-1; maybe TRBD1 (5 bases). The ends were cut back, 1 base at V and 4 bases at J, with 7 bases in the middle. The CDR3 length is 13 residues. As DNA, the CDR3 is TGTGCCAGCAGTTTAGGGGGCGGCACTGAAGCTTTCTTT. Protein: CASSLGGGTEAFF.

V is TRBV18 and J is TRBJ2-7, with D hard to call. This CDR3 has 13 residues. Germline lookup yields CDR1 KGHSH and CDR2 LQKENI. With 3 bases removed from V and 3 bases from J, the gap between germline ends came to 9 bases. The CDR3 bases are TGTGCCAGCTCACCCGGAGTACGCTACGAGCAGTACTTC. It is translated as CASSPGVRYEQYF.

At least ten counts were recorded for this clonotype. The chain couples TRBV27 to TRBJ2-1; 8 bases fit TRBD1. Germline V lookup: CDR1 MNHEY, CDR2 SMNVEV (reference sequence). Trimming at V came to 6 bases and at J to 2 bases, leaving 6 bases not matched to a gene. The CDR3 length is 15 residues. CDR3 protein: CASSQTGVAYNEQFF. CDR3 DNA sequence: TGTGCCAGCAGCCAGACAGGGGTTGCCTACAATGAGCAGTTCTTC.

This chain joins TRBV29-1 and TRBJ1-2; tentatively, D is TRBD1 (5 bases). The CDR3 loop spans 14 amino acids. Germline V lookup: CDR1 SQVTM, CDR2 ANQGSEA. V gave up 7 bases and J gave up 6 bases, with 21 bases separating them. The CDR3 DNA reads TGCAGCGCCGAAGGGCGGGGGAGTCTACATGGCTACACCTTC. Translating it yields CSAEGRGSLHGYTF.

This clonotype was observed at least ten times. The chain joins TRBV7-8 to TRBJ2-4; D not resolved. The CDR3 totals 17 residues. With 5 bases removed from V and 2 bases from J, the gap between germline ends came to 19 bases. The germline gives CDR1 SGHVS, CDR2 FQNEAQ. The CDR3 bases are TGTGCCAGCAGCGCCCCGAGACGGCTCTCACCCAAAAACATTCAGTACTTC. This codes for CASSAPRRLSPKNIQYF.

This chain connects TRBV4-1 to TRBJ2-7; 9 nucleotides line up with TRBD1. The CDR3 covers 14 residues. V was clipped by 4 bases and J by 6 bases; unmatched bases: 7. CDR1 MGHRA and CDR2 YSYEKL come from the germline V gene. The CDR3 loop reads CASSPDGTGSEQYF. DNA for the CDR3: TGCGCCAGCAGCCCAGATGGGACAGGGTCCGAGCAGTACTTC.

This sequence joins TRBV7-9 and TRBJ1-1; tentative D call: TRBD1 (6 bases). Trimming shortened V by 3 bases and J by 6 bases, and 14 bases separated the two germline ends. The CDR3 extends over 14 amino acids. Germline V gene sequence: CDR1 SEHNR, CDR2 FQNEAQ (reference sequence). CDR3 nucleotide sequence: TGTGCCAGCAGCTTCGTACAGGGTAGGCCTGAAGCTTTCTTT. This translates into CASSFVQGRPEAFF.

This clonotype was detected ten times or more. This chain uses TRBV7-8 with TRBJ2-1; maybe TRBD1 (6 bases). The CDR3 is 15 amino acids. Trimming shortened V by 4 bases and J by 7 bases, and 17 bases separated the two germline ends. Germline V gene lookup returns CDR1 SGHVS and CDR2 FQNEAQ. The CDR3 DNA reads TGTGCCAGCAGCTATTGGCCTGTAAGGGGGAATGAGCAGTTCTTC. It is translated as CASSYWPVRGNEQFF.